One TCR beta chain is described in this entry. The antigen remains undetermined. In each case, RNA was isolated and then reverse transcribed into cDNA as the sequencing template. Method: immunoSEQ multiplex PCR; TCRdb's copy keeps in-frame clones and lacks some. Of about 180,000 clones in the sample, around 63% were seen once. These data are taken from a study of CD8+ T cells in alopecia areata. Regarding the study as a whole: Compared with mice, patients displayed less clear TCR sharing, possibly for HLA-related reasons. In lesional scalp, particularly from alopecia totalis/universalis, clonality was higher than in normal scalp.

Collected material from alopecia areata patients comprised lesional scalp punch biopsies and peripheral blood. PBMCs, the starting material, were the source of sorted CD4+ and CD8+ T cells. The material was CD4+ T cells sorted from blood, obtained at week 0. The receptor's source is a human donor with alopecia areata.

Here the CDR3 DNA reads TGTGCCAGCAGCCCGATCGGTGGAAACACCATATATTTT. It yields the protein CASSPIGGNTIYF. V and J are TRBV9 and TRBJ1-3; D ambiguous. Germline V lookup: CDR1 SGDLS, CDR2 YYNGEE. The CDR3 sequence is 13 residues long. V was clipped by 4 bases and J by 3 bases, with 8 bases between them.